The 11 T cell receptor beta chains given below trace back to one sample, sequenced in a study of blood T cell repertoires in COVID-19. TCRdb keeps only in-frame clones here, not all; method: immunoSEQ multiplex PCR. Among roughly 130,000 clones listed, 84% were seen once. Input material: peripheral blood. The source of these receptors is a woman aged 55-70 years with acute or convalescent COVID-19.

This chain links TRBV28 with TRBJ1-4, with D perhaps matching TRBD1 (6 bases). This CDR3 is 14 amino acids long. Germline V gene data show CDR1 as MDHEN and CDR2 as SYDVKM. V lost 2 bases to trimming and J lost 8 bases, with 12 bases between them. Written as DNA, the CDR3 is TGTGCCAGCAGTTTAGGGACAACAAGCGAAAAACTGTTTTTT. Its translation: CASSLGTTSEKLFF.

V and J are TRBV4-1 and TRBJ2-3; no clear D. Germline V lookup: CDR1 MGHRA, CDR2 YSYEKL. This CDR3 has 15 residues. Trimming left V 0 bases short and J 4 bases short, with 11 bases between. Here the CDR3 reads CASSQDRVTADTQYF. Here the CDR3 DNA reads TGCGCCAGCAGCCAAGATCGAGTCACGGCAGATACGCAGTATTTT.

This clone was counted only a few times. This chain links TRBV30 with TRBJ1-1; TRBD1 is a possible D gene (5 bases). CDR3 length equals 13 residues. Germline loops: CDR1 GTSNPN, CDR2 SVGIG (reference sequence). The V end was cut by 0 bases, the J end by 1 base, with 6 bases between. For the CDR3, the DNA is TGTGCCTGGAGTGTAGGGGCGAACACTGAAGCTTTCTTT. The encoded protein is CAWSVGANTEAFF. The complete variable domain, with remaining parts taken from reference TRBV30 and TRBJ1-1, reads SQTIHQWPATLVQPVGSPLSLECTVEGTSNPNLYWYRQAAGRGLQLLFYSVGIGQISSEVPQNLSASRPQDRQFILSSKKLLLSDSGFYLCAWSVGANTEAFFGQGTRLTVV.

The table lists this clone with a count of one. This CDR3 is CASSPLFRMGQGYTF. The CDR3 coding sequence is TGTGCCAGCAGCCCCCTGTTCAGGATGGGACAGGGCTACACCTTC. J is TRBJ1-2 and V is TRBV7-2, with 7 bases fitting TRBD1. V dropped 5 bases and J dropped 8; count of bases not matched to a gene: 14. CDR1 and CDR2 from the germline V gene are SGHTA and FQGNSA. This CDR3 is built from 15 residues.

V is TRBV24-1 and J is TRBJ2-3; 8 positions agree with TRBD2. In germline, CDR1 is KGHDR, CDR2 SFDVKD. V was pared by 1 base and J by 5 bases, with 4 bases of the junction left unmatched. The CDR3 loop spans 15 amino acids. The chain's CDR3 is CATSDFGGGRDTQYF. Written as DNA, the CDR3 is TGTGCCACCAGTGATTTCGGGGGGGGGAGAGATACGCAGTATTTT.

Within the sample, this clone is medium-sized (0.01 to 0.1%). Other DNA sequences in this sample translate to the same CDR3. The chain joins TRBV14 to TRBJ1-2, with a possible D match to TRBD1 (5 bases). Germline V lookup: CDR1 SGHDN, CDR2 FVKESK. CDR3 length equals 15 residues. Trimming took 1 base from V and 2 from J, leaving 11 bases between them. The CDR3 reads CASSQVQGWNYGYTF. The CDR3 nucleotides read TGTGCCAGCAGCCAAGTGCAGGGCTGGAACTATGGCTACACCTTC.

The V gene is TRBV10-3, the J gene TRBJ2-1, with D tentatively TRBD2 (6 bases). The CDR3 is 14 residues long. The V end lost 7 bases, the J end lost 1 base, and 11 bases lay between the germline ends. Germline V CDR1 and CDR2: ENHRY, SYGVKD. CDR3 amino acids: CAIKSGTSYNEQFF. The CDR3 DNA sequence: TGTGCCATCAAATCCGGGACTTCCTACAATGAGCAGTTCTTC.

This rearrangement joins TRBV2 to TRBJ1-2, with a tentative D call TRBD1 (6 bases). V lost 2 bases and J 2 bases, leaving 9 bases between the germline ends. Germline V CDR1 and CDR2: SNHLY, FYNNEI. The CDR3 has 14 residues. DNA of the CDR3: TGTGCCAGCAGTGAACAGGGGATGAACTATGGCTACACCTTC. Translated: CASSEQGMNYGYTF.

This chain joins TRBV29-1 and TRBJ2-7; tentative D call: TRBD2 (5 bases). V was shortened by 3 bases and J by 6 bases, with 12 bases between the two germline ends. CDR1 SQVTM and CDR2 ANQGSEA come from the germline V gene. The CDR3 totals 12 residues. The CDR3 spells CSVEIARGEQYF. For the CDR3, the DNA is TGCAGCGTTGAGATAGCGAGAGGCGAGCAGTACTTC.

The CDR3 is CASSLGLTGRYGYTF. In nucleotides, the CDR3 is TGCGCCAGCAGCTTGGGACTGACGGGGAGGTATGGCTACACCTTC. This sequence joins TRBV5-1 and TRBJ1-2; D unclear. The CDR3 sequence is 15 residues long. The V and J ends lost 0 bases and 5 bases respectively, with 14 bases between them. Germline lookup yields CDR1 SGHRS and CDR2 YFSETQ.

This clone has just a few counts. The CDR3: CSASTGNSPLHF. CDR3 sequence (DNA): TGCAGTGCTAGTACGGGAAATTCACCCCTCCACTTT. The genes are TRBV20-1 and TRBJ1-6; no firm D call. In germline, CDR1 is DFQATT, CDR2 SNEGSKA (reference sequence). V lost 3 bases and J 7 bases, leaving 7 bases between the germline ends. The CDR3 has 12 residues.